The rows below give T cell receptor beta chains drawn from one sample of a study of blood T cell repertoires in COVID-19. Sequencing used immunoSEQ multiplex PCR; TCRdb keeps in-frame clones, though not all of them. This table holds 90,000 to 110,000 clones, approximately 80% found once. The source material was peripheral blood. Source of these receptors: a woman of 80 years or more with active or convalescent COVID-19. Both conserved end residues are part of each CDR3. The D gene is left open where the match is weak. Clone size is shown for a subset of rows, as once, few, many or a class of expanded clone.

j_gene	abundance	v_gene	d_gene	CDR3aa	CDR3nt
TRBJ1-4	NA	TRBV9	NA	CASSLTGVANEKLFF	TGTGCCAGCAGCCTGACGGGTGTGGCAAATGAAAAACTGTTTTTT
TRBJ2-3	NA	TRBV6-4	TRBD1	CASSDGDLPGQGHTDTQYF	TGTGCCAGCAGTGACGGAGATCTGCCGGGACAGGGACACACAGATACGCAGTATTTT
TRBJ2-1	NA	TRBV5-6	TRBD2	CASSPGLAGIAVDNEQFF	TGTGCCAGCAGCCCCGGACTAGCGGGAATAGCGGTTGACAATGAGCAGTTCTTC
TRBJ2-2	once	TRBV19	NA	CASSRGLADTGELFF	TGTGCCAGTAGCCGAGGTTTGGCGGACACCGGGGAGCTGTTTTTT
TRBJ2-1	NA	TRBV4-1	TRBD2	CASSQESGRGFDEQFF	TGCGCCAGCAGCCAAGAGAGCGGGAGGGGGTTTGATGAGCAGTTCTTC
TRBJ2-3	NA	TRBV24-1	NA	CATAASSDTQYF	TGTGCCACCGCGGCTAGTTCAGATACGCAGTATTTT
TRBJ2-3	NA	TRBV3-1/TRBV3-2	TRBD2	CASSQRTSGSTDTQYF	TGTGCCAGCAGCCAACGGACTAGCGGAAGCACAGATACGCAGTATTTT
TRBJ1-3	NA	TRBV5-6	NA	CASSGGTWENTIYF	TGTGCCAGCAGCGGAGGGACCTGGGAAAACACCATATATTTT
TRBJ2-7	once	TRBV7-8	TRBD2	CASSYTRASTAGEQYF	TGTGCCAGCAGCTATACTCGGGCTTCTACAGCGGGAGAGCAGTACTTC
TRBJ2-1	NA	TRBV9	TRBD1	CASSGGTGLHRGEYNEQFF	TGTGCCAGCAGCGGGGGGACAGGACTCCACCGAGGGGAATACAATGAGCAGTTCTTC
TRBJ2-1	NA	TRBV6-4	TRBD1	CASSATGVDEQFF	TGTGCCAGCAGTGCAACAGGGGTAGATGAGCAGTTCTTC
TRBJ2-7	NA	TRBV28	TRBD1	CASSAPGQGAYEQYF	TGTGCCAGCAGCGCTCCGGGACAGGGGGCATACGAGCAGTACTTC
TRBJ2-7	NA	TRBV6-2/TRBV6-3	TRBD1	CASSLVLTQGSEQYF	TGTGCCAGCAGTTTGGTGCTCACACAGGGGTCCGAGCAGTACTTC
TRBJ2-1	NA	TRBV2	TRBD1	CASRGQGSYNEQFF	TGTGCCAGCAGGGGACAGGGCTCCTACAATGAGCAGTTCTTC
TRBJ2-1	NA	TRBV29-1	TRBD2	CSVREGLYNEQFF	TGCAGCGTTCGGGAGGGCCTTTATAATGAGCAGTTCTTC
TRBJ2-1	NA	TRBV4-1	TRBD2	CASSLTSGGPYNEQFF	TGCGCCAGCAGCCTGACTAGCGGGGGACCCTACAATGAGCAGTTCTTC
TRBJ2-7	NA	TRBV15	NA	CATSRQYEQYF	TGTGCCACCAGCAGACAGTACGAGCAGTACTTC
TRBJ1-4	NA	TRBV10-3	NA	CATMGTLEKLFF	TGTGCCACCATGGGGACTCTCGAAAAACTGTTTTTT
TRBJ2-1	NA	TRBV6-5	NA	CASSQPGGNEQFF	TGTGCCAGCAGCCAACCGGGCGGGAATGAGCAGTTCTTC
TRBJ1-2	once	TRBV28	TRBD1	CASRPVGTALGYTF	TGTGCCAGCAGACCCGTAGGGACAGCACTTGGCTACACCTTC
TRBJ2-7	NA	TRBV10-2	NA	CASREGQTYEQYF	TGCGCCAGCAGAGAAGGACAGACCTACGAGCAGTACTTC
TRBJ2-5	once	TRBV3-1/TRBV3-2	TRBD2	CASSRGTSGRSETQYF	TGTGCCAGCAGCCGCGGGACTAGCGGGAGGTCCGAGACCCAGTACTTC
TRBJ2-7	NA	TRBV19	TRBD2	CASSIRGSGKPALTYEQYF	TGTGCCAGTAGTATTAGGGGTAGCGGGAAGCCCGCATTAACCTACGAGCAGTACTTC
TRBJ2-5	once	TRBV10-3	NA	CAISESTRGHQDF	TGTGCCATCAGTGAGTCGACCAGGGGACATCAAGACTTC
TRBJ2-2	few	TRBV28	NA	CASSLGGSSTGELFF	TGTGCCAGCAGTTTAGGAGGGAGTTCCACCGGGGAGCTGTTTTTT
TRBJ2-3	once	TRBV7-3	NA	CASSFVYTDTQYF	TGTGCCAGCAGCTTTGTTTACACAGATACGCAGTATTTT
TRBJ2-7	NA	TRBV5-1	TRBD2	CASSFGTSGNYEQYF	TGCGCCAGCAGCTTCGGGACTAGCGGGAACTACGAGCAGTACTTC
TRBJ2-2	NA	TRBV5-1	NA	CASSPQGQSGELFF	TGCGCCAGCAGCCCTCAGGGCCAGTCCGGGGAGCTGTTTTTT
TRBJ2-1	NA	TRBV7-9	TRBD2	CASSFSGTLPGNEQFF	TGTGCCAGCAGCTTTAGCGGGACCCTTCCGGGCAATGAGCAGTTCTTC
TRBJ2-7	NA	TRBV5-1	TRBD2	CASSLFLAGGGDEQYF	TGCGCCAGCAGCTTGTTCCTAGCGGGAGGCGGAGATGAGCAGTACTTC
TRBJ2-3	once	TRBV9	NA	CASSVALLAGTDTQYF	TGTGCCAGCAGCGTAGCTCTATTAGCGGGCACAGATACGCAGTATTTT
TRBJ2-7	NA	TRBV28	TRBD1	CASSLTGVSYEQYF	TGTGCCAGCAGTTTGACAGGGGTCTCCTACGAGCAGTACTTC
TRBJ2-5	once	TRBV2	NA	CASSEAEATFTETQYF	TGTGCCAGCAGTGAAGCCGAGGCGACCTTTACGGAGACCCAGTACTTC
TRBJ1-5	NA	TRBV2	NA	CASSVQVGNGNQPQHF	TGTGCCAGCAGCGTACAGGTTGGAAATGGCAATCAGCCCCAGCATTTT
TRBJ2-3	once	TRBV19	NA	CASRKLARPSTDTQYF	TGTGCCAGTAGAAAATTGGCGCGGCCTAGCACAGATACGCAGTATTTT
TRBJ1-5	NA	TRBV27	NA	CASSPMTGHSNQPQHF	TGTGCCAGCAGTCCGATGACAGGTCACAGCAATCAGCCCCAGCATTTT
TRBJ1-1	once	TRBV6-6	NA	CASTNTGVTEAFF	TGTGCCAGCACCAACACGGGGGTCACTGAAGCTTTCTTT
TRBJ1-1	NA	TRBV5-1	NA	CASSLIPGTGNTEAFF	TGCGCCAGCAGCTTAATTCCCGGGACTGGGAACACTGAAGCTTTCTTT
TRBJ2-3	NA	TRBV5-4	NA	CASSLRVGAASTDTQYF	TGTGCCAGCAGCTTGAGGGTAGGGGCTGCTAGCACAGATACGCAGTATTTT
TRBJ1-5	NA	TRBV5-8	NA	CASSLRQLQPQHF	TGTGCCAGCAGCTTAAGACAGCTACAGCCCCAGCATTTT
TRBJ2-4	NA	TRBV2	NA	CASSESPSVRNIQYF	TGTGCCAGCAGTGAAAGCCCAAGTGTGAGAAACATTCAGTACTTC
TRBJ2-1	once	TRBV10-3	TRBD2	CAISGTSGSSYNEQFF	TGTGCCATCAGTGGGACTAGCGGGAGCTCCTACAATGAGCAGTTCTTC
TRBJ2-2	NA	TRBV9	TRBD2	CASTNLAGSNTGELFF	TGTGCCAGCACCAACTTAGCGGGTTCGAACACCGGGGAGCTGTTTTTT
TRBJ1-5	NA	TRBV9	TRBD1	CASSGGQGAGNQPQHF	TGTGCCAGCAGCGGTGGACAGGGGGCCGGCAATCAGCCCCAGCATTTT
TRBJ2-7	NA	TRBV10-1	TRBD2	CASSESAGVGEQYF	TGCGCCAGCAGTGAGTCAGCGGGAGTGGGTGAGCAGTACTTC
TRBJ2-7	NA	TRBV25-1	NA	CASTRGYEQYF	TGTGCCAGCACTCGAGGGTACGAGCAGTACTTC
TRBJ1-2	NA	TRBV27	NA	CASSPLTSFYGYTF	TGTGCCAGCAGCCCTTTGACAAGCTTCTATGGCTACACCTTC
TRBJ1-2	NA	TRBV5-1	TRBD1	CASSLFGTGAIYGYTF	TGCGCCAGCAGCTTGTTTGGGACAGGGGCAATCTATGGCTACACCTTC
TRBJ1-2	NA	TRBV28	NA	CASSHLLGHNYGYTF	TGTGCCAGCAGTCACTTATTGGGACATAACTATGGCTACACCTTC
TRBJ2-3	NA	TRBV2	TRBD2	CASSPEWASGRAGTQYF	TGTGCCAGCAGCCCTGAATGGGCTAGCGGGAGGGCTGGTACGCAGTATTTT
TRBJ2-7	once	TRBV9	TRBD2	CASSARAGGWYEQYF	TGTGCCAGCAGCGCGCGAGCGGGAGGATGGTACGAGCAGTACTTC